Listed below are T cell receptor beta chains from one sample, sequenced in a study of shared clonotypes between healthy human individuals. This table comes from immunoSEQ multiplex PCR, and its TCRdb copy is limited to in-frame clones, with some not included. The profile shows approximately 2.5 million clones, over 85% of them singletons. Sequencing input: naive CD4+ T cells from PBMCs. The receptors come from a young man in good health. Some clones in this sample may be carry-over from other donors' samples. Both conserved end residues are part of each CDR3. A D gene is named only where the DNA matches it firmly. Size values are once, few and many counts, or a class for expanded clones, and some rows have none.

j_call: TRBJ2-7
v_call: TRBV6-1
clone_size: -
d_call: TRBD1
cdr3_nt: TGTGCCAGCAAATTTCCAGGGGGCTACGAGCAGTACTTC
cdr3_aa: CASKFPGGYEQYF

j_call: TRBJ2-7
v_call: TRBV27
clone_size: -
d_call: -
cdr3_nt: TGTGCCAGCAGTTTAACTAGCTACTCCTACGAGCAGTACTTC
cdr3_aa: CASSLTSYSYEQYF

j_call: TRBJ1-2
v_call: TRBV28
clone_size: -
d_call: -
cdr3_nt: TGTGCCAGCAGGACACAACTCTATGGCTACACCTTC
cdr3_aa: CASRTQLYGYTF

j_call: TRBJ2-7
v_call: TRBV11-2
clone_size: -
d_call: TRBD2
cdr3_nt: TGTGCCAGCAGCTTAGATAGGGCTAGCGGGAGGTTCAGCTCCTACGAGCAGTACTTC
cdr3_aa: CASSLDRASGRFSSYEQYF

j_call: TRBJ2-5
v_call: TRBV6-6
clone_size: -
d_call: -
cdr3_nt: TGTGCCAGCAGTTACGGGCAGAACCAAGAGACCCAGTACTTC
cdr3_aa: CASSYGQNQETQYF

j_call: TRBJ1-5
v_call: TRBV27
clone_size: -
d_call: -
cdr3_nt: TGTGCCAGCAGAGAAGGTGGGCAGCCCCAGCATTTT
cdr3_aa: CASREGGQPQHF

j_call: TRBJ1-1
v_call: TRBV5-1
clone_size: -
d_call: TRBD1
cdr3_nt: TGCGCCAGCCGGATGACAGGGGTCCCGAAGACTGAAGCTTTCTTT
cdr3_aa: CASRMTGVPKTEAFF

j_call: TRBJ2-7
v_call: TRBV7-3
clone_size: once
d_call: -
cdr3_nt: TGTGCCAGCAGCTTCCCCGGACGGGCACCCATCCACGAGCAGTACTTC
cdr3_aa: CASSFPGRAPIHEQYF

j_call: TRBJ2-5
v_call: TRBV6-5
clone_size: -
d_call: TRBD2
cdr3_nt: TGTGCCAGCAGACGGGCTAGCGGGTTAGAGACCCAGTACTTC
cdr3_aa: CASRRASGLETQYF

j_call: TRBJ1-2
v_call: TRBV19
clone_size: -
d_call: -
cdr3_nt: TGTGCCAGTAGTTTTTTACGGGACACCCTTTCCTATGGCTACACCTTC
cdr3_aa: CASSFLRDTLSYGYTF

j_call: TRBJ1-5
v_call: TRBV28
clone_size: few
d_call: -
cdr3_nt: TGTGCCACCAGACAGTATAGCAATCAGCCCCAGCATTTT
cdr3_aa: CATRQYSNQPQHF

j_call: TRBJ2-7
v_call: TRBV7-2
clone_size: -
d_call: TRBD2
cdr3_nt: TGTGCCAGCAGCCCCTCCGTTTGGCGGGAGGTGTCCTACGAGCAGTACTTC
cdr3_aa: CASSPSVWREVSYEQYF

j_call: TRBJ2-7
v_call: TRBV14
clone_size: -
d_call: -
cdr3_nt: TGTGCCAGCAGCCATATCCGGGCCCAGAGTTACGAGCAGTACTTC
cdr3_aa: CASSHIRAQSYEQYF

j_call: TRBJ2-7
v_call: TRBV10-3
clone_size: -
d_call: TRBD2
cdr3_nt: TGTGCCATCGGTTTTAGCGGGGTCCGGAACGAGCAGTACTTC
cdr3_aa: CAIGFSGVRNEQYF

j_call: TRBJ1-6
v_call: TRBV7-2
clone_size: -
d_call: -
cdr3_nt: TGTGCCAGCAGCCTCTGGGGGAGCATCGATAATTCACCCCTCCACTTT
cdr3_aa: CASSLWGSIDNSPLHF

j_call: TRBJ1-2
v_call: TRBV28
clone_size: -
d_call: TRBD1
cdr3_nt: TGTGCCAGCAGTTCCCCAGGGACAGGGGGCGACAACTATGGCTACACCTTC
cdr3_aa: CASSSPGTGGDNYGYTF

j_call: TRBJ2-2
v_call: TRBV6-5
clone_size: once
d_call: TRBD2
cdr3_nt: TGTGCCAGCAGGACTAGCGGAACTAACACCGGGGAGCTGTTTTTT
cdr3_aa: CASRTSGTNTGELFF

j_call: TRBJ1-2
v_call: TRBV28
clone_size: -
d_call: -
cdr3_nt: TGTGCCAGCAGTTTTTTCCTTACCTATGGCTACACCTTC
cdr3_aa: CASSFFLTYGYTF

j_call: TRBJ1-2
v_call: TRBV28
clone_size: -
d_call: -
cdr3_nt: TGTGCCACCACGACAAGGGCGGGCCCGGACTATGGCTACACCTTC
cdr3_aa: CATTTRAGPDYGYTF

j_call: TRBJ1-4
v_call: TRBV6-6
clone_size: -
d_call: -
cdr3_nt: TGTGCCAGCACCGGTTTGGGAGAAAAACTGTTTTTT
cdr3_aa: CASTGLGEKLFF

j_call: TRBJ2-3
v_call: TRBV30
clone_size: -
d_call: -
cdr3_nt: TGTGCCTGGAGTAGGACACAAGCCTCAGATACGCAGTATTTT
cdr3_aa: CAWSRTQASDTQYF

j_call: TRBJ2-3
v_call: TRBV7-3
clone_size: -
d_call: TRBD2
cdr3_nt: TGTGCCAGCAGCCTTCTCGGCGGGAGGCAATCAGATACGCAGTATTTT
cdr3_aa: CASSLLGGRQSDTQYF

j_call: TRBJ1-2
v_call: TRBV18
clone_size: -
d_call: -
cdr3_nt: TGTGCCAGCTCACCCCAACAGGGACTTAACTATGGCTACACCTTC
cdr3_aa: CASSPQQGLNYGYTF

j_call: TRBJ2-2
v_call: TRBV4-1
clone_size: -
d_call: -
cdr3_nt: TGCGCCAGCAGCCCCTGGAAATGGGGAGTTCCCGGGGAGCTGTTTTTT
cdr3_aa: CASSPWKWGVPGELFF

j_call: TRBJ2-7
v_call: TRBV6-5
clone_size: -
d_call: TRBD1
cdr3_nt: TGTGCCAGCAGTTACGGGACAGTCCCCTACGAGCAGTACTTC
cdr3_aa: CASSYGTVPYEQYF

j_call: TRBJ1-4
v_call: TRBV4-2
clone_size: -
d_call: -
cdr3_nt: TGTGCCAGCAGCCCGTACAGGGCAACTAATGAAAAACTGTTTTTT
cdr3_aa: CASSPYRATNEKLFF

j_call: TRBJ2-7
v_call: TRBV5-1
clone_size: -
d_call: TRBD1
cdr3_nt: TGCGCCAGCAGCACGGGACAGTCCTACGAGCAGTACTTC
cdr3_aa: CASSTGQSYEQYF

j_call: TRBJ1-2
v_call: TRBV4-3
clone_size: -
d_call: -
cdr3_nt: TGCGCCAGCAGCCAAGAGATACAGGTCATGAGCTATGGCTACACCTTC
cdr3_aa: CASSQEIQVMSYGYTF

j_call: TRBJ2-5
v_call: TRBV27
clone_size: -
d_call: -
cdr3_nt: TGTGCCAGCAGTTTCCGTCGGGGCCCCCAAGAGACCCAGTACTTC
cdr3_aa: CASSFRRGPQETQYF

j_call: TRBJ2-5
v_call: TRBV6-5
clone_size: once
d_call: -
cdr3_nt: TGTGCCAGCAGTCCAACAAGAGAGACCCAGTACTTC
cdr3_aa: CASSPTRETQYF

j_call: TRBJ2-3
v_call: TRBV10-3
clone_size: -
d_call: TRBD1
cdr3_nt: TGTGCCATCAGTGACCCTGGACAGGGGGGAATTCATACGCAGTATTTT
cdr3_aa: CAISDPGQGGIHTQYF

j_call: TRBJ2-7
v_call: TRBV9
clone_size: -
d_call: -
cdr3_nt: TGTGCCAGCGGCCCCGAGGGGGGGGAGCAGTACTTC
cdr3_aa: CASGPEGGEQYF

j_call: TRBJ1-2
v_call: TRBV28
clone_size: -
d_call: TRBD1
cdr3_nt: TGTGCCAGCAGTTTATGGCAGGGGGCGCGCGGCTACACCTTC
cdr3_aa: CASSLWQGARGYTF

j_call: TRBJ1-5
v_call: TRBV18
clone_size: -
d_call: -
cdr3_nt: TGTGCCAGCTCACCACGGACCGGGGGTATTCAGCCCCAGCATTTT
cdr3_aa: CASSPRTGGIQPQHF

j_call: TRBJ2-7
v_call: TRBV5-6
clone_size: -
d_call: TRBD2
cdr3_nt: TGTGCCAGCAGCTTGGGCGTTAGCGGGAGCGAGCAGTACTTC
cdr3_aa: CASSLGVSGSEQYF

j_call: TRBJ1-2
v_call: TRBV11-2
clone_size: -
d_call: TRBD1
cdr3_nt: TGTGCCAGCAGCTTAGGACAGGGGGCTGGCTACACCTTC
cdr3_aa: CASSLGQGAGYTF

j_call: TRBJ2-7
v_call: TRBV25-1
clone_size: -
d_call: -
cdr3_nt: TGTGCCAGCAGTCACCGGGGCCACGAAGGGCCCTACGAGCAGTACTTC
cdr3_aa: CASSHRGHEGPYEQYF

j_call: TRBJ1-2
v_call: TRBV14
clone_size: -
d_call: -
cdr3_nt: TGTGCCAGCAGCCGAGAGACCAGGGGAGGCTACACCTTC
cdr3_aa: CASSRETRGGYTF

j_call: TRBJ2-4
v_call: TRBV18
clone_size: -
d_call: -
cdr3_nt: TGTGCCAGCTCACCACCGGACGGTGGAGCCAAAAACATTCAGTACTTC
cdr3_aa: CASSPPDGGAKNIQYF

j_call: TRBJ2-5
v_call: TRBV7-7
clone_size: -
d_call: -
cdr3_nt: TGTGCCAGCAGCTTATCAGGGCACCAAGAGACCCAGTACTTC
cdr3_aa: CASSLSGHQETQYF

j_call: TRBJ1-4
v_call: TRBV5-1
clone_size: -
d_call: -
cdr3_nt: TGCGCCAGCAGCGGGGCAGGGTCGTACTCTGAAAAACTGTTTTTT
cdr3_aa: CASSGAGSYSEKLFF

j_call: TRBJ1-2
v_call: TRBV2
clone_size: -
d_call: -
cdr3_nt: TGTGCCAGCAGTACTGCCGAGGGAAGCTGTGGCTACACCTTC
cdr3_aa: CASSTAEGSCGYTF

j_call: TRBJ2-1
v_call: TRBV5-6
clone_size: -
d_call: -
cdr3_nt: TGTGCCAGCAGCTTGGTCGGGTACGCCTACAATGAGCAGTTCTTC
cdr3_aa: CASSLVGYAYNEQFF

j_call: TRBJ2-7
v_call: TRBV5-1
clone_size: -
d_call: TRBD1
cdr3_nt: TGCGCCAGCAGCTCAAACAGGGGGATCTACGAGCAGTACTTC
cdr3_aa: CASSSNRGIYEQYF

j_call: TRBJ2-2
v_call: TRBV7-3
clone_size: -
d_call: -
cdr3_nt: TGTGCCAGCAGCTTGGGACCGCTTGGGGAGCTGTTTTTT
cdr3_aa: CASSLGPLGELFF

j_call: TRBJ2-7
v_call: TRBV19
clone_size: -
d_call: TRBD2
cdr3_nt: TGTGCCAGTAGTGTATCGGGACTAGTGGTCCACGAGCAGTACTTC
cdr3_aa: CASSVSGLVVHEQYF

j_call: TRBJ1-2
v_call: TRBV7-3
clone_size: -
d_call: -
cdr3_nt: TGTGCCAGCAGCTTAACTGACAGTCCGTCTGGAAGCTACACCTTC
cdr3_aa: CASSLTDSPSGSYTF

j_call: TRBJ2-2
v_call: TRBV5-1
clone_size: -
d_call: -
cdr3_nt: TGCGCCAGCAGCCTGGGACTGGCGAACACCGGGGAGCTGTTTTTT
cdr3_aa: CASSLGLANTGELFF

j_call: TRBJ1-5
v_call: TRBV6-1
clone_size: few
d_call: -
cdr3_nt: TGTGCCAGCAGTGAGGGGGCAGGGGATCAGCCCCAGCATTTT
cdr3_aa: CASSEGAGDQPQHF

j_call: TRBJ2-7
v_call: TRBV5-1
clone_size: -
d_call: -
cdr3_nt: TGCGCCAGCAGCTCTAACGAGCACGTCGACAGGCGACCCTACGAGCAGTACTTC
cdr3_aa: CASSSNEHVDRRPYEQYF

j_call: TRBJ1-2
v_call: TRBV7-9
clone_size: -
d_call: -
cdr3_nt: TGTGCCAGCAGCTTATGGGGGACGGGCAACTATGGCTACACCTTC
cdr3_aa: CASSLWGTGNYGYTF

j_call: TRBJ2-7
v_call: TRBV7-8
clone_size: -
d_call: TRBD1
cdr3_nt: TGTGCCAGCAGGTCACCGGGACAGGGAGCCTACGAGCAGTACTTC
cdr3_aa: CASRSPGQGAYEQYF

j_call: TRBJ2-5
v_call: TRBV10-3
clone_size: -
d_call: -
cdr3_nt: TGTGCCATCGGGGGTGCCCAAGAGACCCAGTACTTC
cdr3_aa: CAIGGAQETQYF

j_call: TRBJ2-1
v_call: TRBV20-1
clone_size: -
d_call: -
cdr3_nt: TGCAGTGCTAGAGGTCCTCCCTCGAAAGTCTTC
cdr3_aa: CSARGPPSKVF

j_call: TRBJ1-5
v_call: TRBV2
clone_size: -
d_call: -
cdr3_nt: TGTGCCAGCGACGGGGGCAATCAGCCCCAGCATTTT
cdr3_aa: CASDGGNQPQHF

j_call: TRBJ1-4
v_call: TRBV9
clone_size: -
d_call: -
cdr3_nt: TGTGCCAGCAGCCCTGGCAACCGTAATGAAAAACTGTTTTTT
cdr3_aa: CASSPGNRNEKLFF